A selection of T cell receptor beta chains follows, all from one sample in a study of cytomegalovirus exposure and HLA in healthy donors. Data came from immunoSEQ multiplex PCR; TCRdb stores just in-frame clones and leaves some out. Among around 350,000 clones listed, more than 80% were seen once. The material sequenced was PBMCs. The receptors stem from a young woman in good health and CMV-seronegative. CDR3s include the opening cysteine and the closing phenylalanine or tryptophan. A D gene is named only where the DNA matches it firmly. Size tells how often a clone was seen (once, few, many) or the class of an expanded clone, and some rows leave it out.

d_gene: TRBD1; v_gene: TRBV4-1; j_gene: TRBJ2-7; len: 16; abundance: .; CDR3aa: CASSQDPGTGLYEQYF; CDR3nt: TGCGCCAGCAGCCAAGATCCCGGGACAGGGCTCTACGAGCAGTACTTC
d_gene: .; v_gene: TRBV2; j_gene: TRBJ2-3; len: 15; abundance: .; CDR3aa: CASSREGGFTDTQYF; CDR3nt: TGTGCCAGCAGTAGGGAGGGGGGGTTCACAGATACGCAGTATTTT
d_gene: .; v_gene: TRBV5-5; j_gene: TRBJ1-2; len: 14; abundance: .; CDR3aa: CASTSRTDYYGYTF; CDR3nt: TGTGCCAGCACCTCACGGACAGACTACTATGGCTACACCTTC
d_gene: .; v_gene: TRBV28; j_gene: TRBJ2-7; len: 14; abundance: .; CDR3aa: CASSPPGEAYEQYF; CDR3nt: TGTGCCAGCAGTCCCCCCGGGGAAGCCTACGAGCAGTACTTC
d_gene: TRBD2; v_gene: TRBV5-1; j_gene: TRBJ2-7; len: 14; abundance: .; CDR3aa: CASSIAGVSYEQYF; CDR3nt: TGCGCCAGCAGTATAGCGGGAGTCTCCTACGAGCAGTACTTC
d_gene: TRBD1; v_gene: TRBV5-4; j_gene: TRBJ2-5; len: 15; abundance: .; CDR3aa: CASTSGQGVLETQYF; CDR3nt: TGTGCCAGCACTTCGGGACAGGGAGTTTTGGAGACCCAGTACTTC
d_gene: .; v_gene: TRBV2; j_gene: TRBJ2-1; len: 13; abundance: .; CDR3aa: CASSAQGLAEQFF; CDR3nt: TGTGCCAGCAGTGCACAGGGCTTGGCTGAGCAGTTCTTC
d_gene: TRBD1; v_gene: TRBV10-3; j_gene: TRBJ1-6; len: 16; abundance: once; CDR3aa: CAISGGQVIYNSPLHF; CDR3nt: TGTGCCATCAGTGGGGGACAGGTGATTTATAATTCACCCCTCCACTTT
d_gene: .; v_gene: TRBV5-1; j_gene: TRBJ2-5; len: 14; abundance: .; CDR3aa: CASSSWPFGETQYF; CDR3nt: TGCGCCAGCAGCTCCTGGCCTTTCGGGGAGACCCAGTACTTC
d_gene: .; v_gene: TRBV18; j_gene: TRBJ2-1; len: 15; abundance: .; CDR3aa: CASSPPTDSRDEQFF; CDR3nt: TGTGCCAGCTCACCACCGACTGACAGCAGGGATGAGCAGTTCTTC
d_gene: .; v_gene: TRBV27; j_gene: TRBJ1-2; len: 16; abundance: .; CDR3aa: CASSPHDSIPSYGYTF; CDR3nt: TGTGCCAGCAGTCCCCACGACAGTATACCTTCTTATGGCTACACCTTC
d_gene: .; v_gene: TRBV30; j_gene: TRBJ1-5; len: 13; abundance: few; CDR3aa: CAWSVDRGQPQHF; CDR3nt: TGTGCCTGGAGTGTGGACAGAGGCCAGCCCCAGCATTTT
d_gene: .; v_gene: TRBV27; j_gene: TRBJ2-5; len: 14; abundance: .; CDR3aa: CASSRDSFGETQYF; CDR3nt: TGTGCCAGCAGTCGGGACTCGTTTGGGGAGACCCAGTACTTC
d_gene: .; v_gene: TRBV2; j_gene: TRBJ2-4; len: 12; abundance: .; CDR3aa: CASRGGAFPQYF; CDR3nt: TGTGCCAGCAGGGGGGGGGCATTCCCCCAGTACTTC